A single sample gave rise to the 10 T cell receptor beta chains below, sequenced in a study of blood T cells in healthy people across ages (dated by TCRdb to between 2015 and 2017). Receptors were amplified or captured by 5' RACE. The sequencer was an Illumina HiSeq 2500. The second PCR ran for about 6 to 12 cycles and used a J-beta primer mix along with a sample-barcoded 5' primer. TCRdb took the public reads, trimmed them with fastp at Q25, ran MiXCR for clone calling and kept in-frame beta chains. Rows are unified per CDR3 protein, each entry keeping the most common DNA and genes. This sample comprises about 1.8 million distinct CDR3 sequences, about 50% of them detected only once. Approximately 2.1% of the sample lies in the top ten. Input material: blood. Receptor source: a woman aged 40 to 50 in good health.

The V gene is TRBV6-5, the J gene TRBJ2-7; D remains unclear. CDR1 MNHEY and CDR2 SVGAGI come from the germline V gene. Trimming removed 5 bases at V and 3 bases at J, with 8 bases between. This CDR3 comprises 12 residues. CDR3 sequence reads: CASSKDLYEQYF. DNA of the CDR3: TGTGCCAGCAGTAAGGACCTCTACGAGCAGTACTTC.

CDR3 sequence: CASSEEDRGTDEQFF. The CDR3 DNA reads as TGTGCCAGCAGTGAGGAAGACAGGGGTACGGATGAGCAGTTCTTC. The rearrangement links TRBV2 to TRBJ2-1; 8 bases are shared with TRBD1. Germline CDR1 and CDR2: SNHLY and FYNNEI. The CDR3 has 15 residues. V was clipped by 3 bases and J by 8 bases; unmatched bases: 9.

Regarding this clonotype: The junction does not match germline at one end; this may be a read error. The chain is built from TRBV7-2 and TRBJ2-3; TRBD1 might be the D (6 bases). Germline values: CDR1 SGHTA, CDR2 FQGNSA. CDR3 length: 15 residues. CDR3 bases: TGTGTCAGCAGCCCCTTCTCAGGGGGCACAGATACGCAGTATTTT. Translation gives CVSSPFSGGTDTQYF. The entire variable domain, with the rest obtained from reference TRBV7-2 and TRBJ2-3, is as follows: GAGVSQSPSNKVTEKGKDVELRCDPISGHTALYWYRQSLGQGLEFLIYFQGNSAPDKSGLPSDRFSAERTGGSVSTLTIQRTQQEDSAVYLCVSSPFSGGTDTQYFGPGTRLTVL.

The chain is built from TRBV20-1 and TRBJ2-5, with 7 bases lining up with TRBD2. CDR1 is DFQATT, CDR2 SNEGSKA, per germline (reference sequence). This CDR3 has 14 residues. V trimming: 2 bases; J trimming: 3 bases; junction bases outside the gene matches: 6. This CDR3 reads CSARRMGGEETQYF. The DNA for the CDR3 is TGCAGTGCTAGACGAATGGGGGGGGAAGAGACCCAGTACTTC.

Only one count was recorded for this clonotype. V and J are TRBV28 and TRBJ2-5; D remains ambiguous. The J call may be wrong; the DNA end is better matched by TRBJ2-7. The CDR3 is 10 amino acids. Germline V gene sequence: CDR1 MDHEN, CDR2 SYDVKM. The CDR3 loop is CASGICEQYF. In DNA, the CDR3 is TGTGCCAGCGGAATCTGCGAGCAGTACTTC.

This clonotype was observed many times. The J gene is TRBJ2-5, the V gene TRBV29-1; D gene unclear. This CDR3 region has 13 residues. Germline assignment: CDR1 SQVTM and CDR2 ANQGSEA. The V end was cut by 3 bases, the J end by 5 bases, with 13 bases between. CDR3 nucleotide sequence: TGCAGCGTTGACAGAACTATGTCGGAGACCCAGTACTTC. As protein: CSVDRTMSETQYF.

The chain is built from TRBV7-9 and TRBJ2-3; D is possibly TRBD2 (5 bases). Germline CDR1 SEHNR, CDR2 FQNEAQ (reference sequence). There are 15 residues in the CDR3. V was trimmed by 6 bases and J by 0 bases, leaving 13 bases between them. CDR3 DNA: TGTGCCAGCAGTCTCACGAGGGTTAGCACAGATACGCAGTATTTT. This translates into CASSLTRVSTDTQYF.

The V gene is TRBV20-1, the J gene TRBJ1-2; 9 positions agree with TRBD1. The CDR3 runs 15 residues. Germline CDR1 is DFQATT and CDR2 is SNEGSKA (reference sequence). The junction had 10 bases not matched to a gene; V was cut back by 4 bases and J by 4 bases. In DNA form, the CDR3 reads TGCAGTGCTACCCTAAGGGACAGGGTAAGCTATGGCTACACCTTC. Translation: CSATLRDRVSYGYTF.

This clonotype appeared a few times. CDR3 sequence (DNA): TGCAGCGCAAGTGGACAGGGGAACTATGGCTACACCTTC. Translated: CSASGQGNYGYTF. This chain joins TRBV29-1 and TRBJ1-2, with TRBD1 identical over 9 bases. The CDR3 spans 13 residues. Germline lookup yields CDR1 SQVTM and CDR2 ANQGSEA. Losses at the gene ends were 7 bases for V and 2 bases for J; bases not matched to a gene: 5.

In its sample, this clonotype was seen a few times. V gene TRBV5-1 combines with J gene TRBJ1-2, with TRBD1 as a possible D gene (5 bases). The V gene's germline CDR1 is SGHRS and CDR2 YFSETQ. The V end was cut by 5 bases, the J end by 3 bases, with 17 bases between. The CDR3 is 15 amino acids. CDR3 loop: CASSIDTGRDYGYTF. For the CDR3, the DNA is TGCGCCAGCAGTATTGATACGGGACGAGACTATGGCTACACCTTC.